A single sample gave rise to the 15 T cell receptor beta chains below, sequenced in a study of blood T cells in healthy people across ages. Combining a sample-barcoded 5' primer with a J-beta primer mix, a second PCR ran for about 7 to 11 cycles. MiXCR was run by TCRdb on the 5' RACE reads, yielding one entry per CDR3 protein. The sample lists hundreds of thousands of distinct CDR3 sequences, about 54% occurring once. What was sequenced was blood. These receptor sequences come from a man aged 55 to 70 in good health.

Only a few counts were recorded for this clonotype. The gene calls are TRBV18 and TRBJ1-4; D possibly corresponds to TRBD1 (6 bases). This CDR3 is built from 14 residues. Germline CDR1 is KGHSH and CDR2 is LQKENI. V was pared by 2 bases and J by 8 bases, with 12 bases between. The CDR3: CASSPGGGSEKLFF. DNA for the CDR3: TGTGCCAGCTCACCAGGAGGGGGAAGCGAAAAACTGTTTTTT.

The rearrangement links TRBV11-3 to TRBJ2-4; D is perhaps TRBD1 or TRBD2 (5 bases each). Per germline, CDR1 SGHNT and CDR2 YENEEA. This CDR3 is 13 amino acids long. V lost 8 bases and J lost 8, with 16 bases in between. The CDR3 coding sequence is TGTGCCAGCTCCCCAGGGTCGGGGCACATTCAGTACTTC. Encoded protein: CASSPGSGHIQYF.

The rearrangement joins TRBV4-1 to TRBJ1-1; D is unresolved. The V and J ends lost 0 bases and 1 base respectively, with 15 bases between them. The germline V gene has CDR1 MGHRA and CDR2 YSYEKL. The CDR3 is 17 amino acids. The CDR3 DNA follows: TGCGCCAGCAGCCAAGATCGGGTTTTTGGCTCGAACACTGAAGCTTTCTTT. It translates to CASSQDRVFGSNTEAFF.

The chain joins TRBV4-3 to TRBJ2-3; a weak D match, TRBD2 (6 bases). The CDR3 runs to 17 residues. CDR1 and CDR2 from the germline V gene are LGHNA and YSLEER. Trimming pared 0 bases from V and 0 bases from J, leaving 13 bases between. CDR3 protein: CASSQDLVGGSTDTQYF. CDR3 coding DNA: TGCGCCAGCAGCCAAGACCTGGTCGGGGGTAGCACAGATACGCAGTATTTT.

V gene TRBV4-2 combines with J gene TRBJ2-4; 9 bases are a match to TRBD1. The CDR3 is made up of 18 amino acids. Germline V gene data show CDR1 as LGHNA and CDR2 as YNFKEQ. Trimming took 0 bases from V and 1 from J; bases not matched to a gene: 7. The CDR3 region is CASSQDEGQGSAKNIQYF. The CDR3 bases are TGTGCCAGCAGCCAAGATGAGGGACAGGGATCGGCCAAAAACATTCAGTACTTC.

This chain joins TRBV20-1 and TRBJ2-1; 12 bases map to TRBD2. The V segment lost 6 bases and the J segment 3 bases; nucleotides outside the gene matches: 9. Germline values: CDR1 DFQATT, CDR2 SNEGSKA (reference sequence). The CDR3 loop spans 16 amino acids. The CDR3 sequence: CSADRTSGARYNEQFF. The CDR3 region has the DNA TGCAGTGCGGATAGGACTAGCGGGGCCCGCTACAATGAGCAGTTCTTC.

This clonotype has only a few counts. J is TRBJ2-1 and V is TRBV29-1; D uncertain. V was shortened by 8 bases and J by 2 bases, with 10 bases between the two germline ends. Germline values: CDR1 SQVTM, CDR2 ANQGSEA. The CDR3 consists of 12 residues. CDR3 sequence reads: CSLRQTYNEQFF. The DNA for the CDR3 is TGCAGCCTCCGACAAACCTACAATGAGCAGTTCTTC.

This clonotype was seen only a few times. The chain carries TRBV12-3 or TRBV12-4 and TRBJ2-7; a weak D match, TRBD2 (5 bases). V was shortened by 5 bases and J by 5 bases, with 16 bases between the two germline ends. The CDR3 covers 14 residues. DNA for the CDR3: TGTGCCAGCAGTCCGCAACTAGTGGTCCACGAGCAGTACTTC. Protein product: CASSPQLVVHEQYF.

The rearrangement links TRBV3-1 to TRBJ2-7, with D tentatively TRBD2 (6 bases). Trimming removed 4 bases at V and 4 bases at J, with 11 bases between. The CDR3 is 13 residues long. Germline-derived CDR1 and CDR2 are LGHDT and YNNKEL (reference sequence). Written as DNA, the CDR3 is TGTGCCAGCAGCCGGCCGGGAGAGTACGAGCAGTACTTC. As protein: CASSRPGEYEQYF.

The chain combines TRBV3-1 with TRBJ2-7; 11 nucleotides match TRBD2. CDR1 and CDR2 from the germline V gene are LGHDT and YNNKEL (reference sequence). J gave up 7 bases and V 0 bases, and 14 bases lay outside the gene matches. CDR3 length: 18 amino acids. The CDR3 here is CASSQEFPDSGGAREQYF. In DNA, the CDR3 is TGTGCCAGCAGCCAAGAATTCCCGGATAGCGGGGGGGCGCGGGAGCAGTACTTC.

The CDR3 DNA reads TGTGCCAGCAGTTTACCCGACGGGAGATATGGCTACACCTTC. It yields the protein CASSLPDGRYGYTF. J is TRBJ1-2 and V is TRBV28; no definite D call. Between the trimmed V and J ends, which lost 2 bases and 5 bases, there was a span of 12 bases. The CDR3 extends over 14 amino acids. Germline V gene sequence: CDR1 MDHEN, CDR2 SYDVKM.

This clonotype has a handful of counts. The CDR3 bases are TGCGCCAGCAGCTTGGGGACAGGGGGGCAAGAGACCCAGTACTTC. This encodes CASSLGTGGQETQYF. The V call is TRBV5-1, the J call TRBJ2-5, with 10 positions matching TRBD1. Germline lookup yields CDR1 SGHRS and CDR2 YFSETQ. With V trimmed by 0 bases and J by 2 bases, 1 base remained unmatched. The CDR3 consists of 15 residues.

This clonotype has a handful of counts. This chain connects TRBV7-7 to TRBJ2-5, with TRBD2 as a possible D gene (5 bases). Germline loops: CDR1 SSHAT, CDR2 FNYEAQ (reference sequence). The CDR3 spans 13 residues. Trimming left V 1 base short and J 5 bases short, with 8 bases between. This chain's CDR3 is CASSLEPGETQYF. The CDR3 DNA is TGTGCCAGCAGCTTAGAGCCGGGGGAGACCCAGTACTTC.

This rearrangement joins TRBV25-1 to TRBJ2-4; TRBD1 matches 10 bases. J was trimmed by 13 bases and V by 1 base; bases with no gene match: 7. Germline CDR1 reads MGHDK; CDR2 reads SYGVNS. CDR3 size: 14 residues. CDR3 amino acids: CASSESQTGGAQYF. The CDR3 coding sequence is TGTGCCAGCAGTGAATCCCAGACAGGGGGCGCGCAGTACTTC.

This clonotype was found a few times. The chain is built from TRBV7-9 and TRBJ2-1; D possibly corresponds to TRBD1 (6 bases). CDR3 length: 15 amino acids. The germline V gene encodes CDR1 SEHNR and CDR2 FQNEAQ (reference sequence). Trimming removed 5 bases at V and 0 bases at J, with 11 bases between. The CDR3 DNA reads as TGTGCCAGCAGCCCGGGACAAACCTCCTACAATGAGCAGTTCTTC. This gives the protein CASSPGQTSYNEQFF.